Detailed here is one T cell receptor (beta chain). Germline V gene lookup returns CDR1 SGHRS and CDR2 YFSETQ. V gave up 5 bases and J gave up 2 bases; unmatched junction bases: 10. There are 16 residues in the CDR3. The sample comes from a study of control samples from healthy donors and cancer patients. Assay: immunoSEQ multiplex PCR; the TCRdb copy retains only in-frame clones and omits some. The sample contains 95,000 to 150,000 clones, about 92% of which appear only once. The sequence derives from a man of 80 years or more with head and neck cancer. Material for sequencing was PBMCs. The chain links TRBV5-1 to TRBJ2-3, with 8 bases lining up with TRBD2. CDR3 bases: TGCGCCAGCAGTCCCACTAGCGGCACGAACACAGATACGCAGTATTTT. This codes for CASSPTSGTNTDTQYF. Variable domain in full (rest from reference TRBV5-1 and TRBJ2-3): KAGVTQTPRYLIKTRGQQVTLSCSPISGHRSVSWYQQTPGQGLQFLFEYFSETQRNKGNFPGRFSGRQFSNSRSEMNVSTLELGDSALYLCASSPTSGTNTDTQYFGPGTRLTVL.